The 27 T cell receptor beta chains reported below all come from one sample, sequenced in a study of blood T cell repertoires in COVID-19. Here immunoSEQ multiplex PCR was the method, and the copy in TCRdb shows in-frame clones only, minus some. The repertoire holds 150,000 to 200,000 clones, with about 80% as singletons. The sequenced sample consisted of PBMCs or T cells enriched from blood (not recorded which). Receptors were obtained from a man in his fifties who had recovered from COVID-19.

The chain has TRBV3-1 (or the pseudogene TRBV3-2) and TRBJ1-1; tentatively, D is TRBD1 (6 bases). The germline gives CDR1 LGHDT, CDR2 YNNKEL (reference sequence). The CDR3 is 13 residues long. With 4 bases removed from V and 6 bases from J, the gap between germline ends came to 12 bases. The CDR3 reads CASSRTERAEAFF. In DNA, the CDR3 is TGTGCCAGCAGCCGGACAGAGCGCGCTGAAGCTTTCTTT.

This chain uses TRBV24-1 with TRBJ2-1; possibly TRBD2 for D (6 bases). The V and J ends lost 2 bases and 5 bases respectively, with 18 bases between them. Germline V gene data show CDR1 as KGHDR and CDR2 as SFDVKD. The CDR3 length is 17 residues. The CDR3 DNA follows: TGTGCCACCAGTGATTACCGGGGATTGGAGGGAAACAATGAGCAGTTCTTC. Translating gives CATSDYRGLEGNNEQFF.

The table lists this clone with a count of one. Sequence at one end of the junction differs from germline and may be a read error. The rearrangement links TRBV27 to TRBJ1-5; 7 bases line up with TRBD1. This CDR3 contains 13 residues. Germline loops: CDR1 MNHEY, CDR2 SMNVEV (reference sequence). CDR3 region: CATRGQNNQPQHF. In DNA, the CDR3 is TGCGCCACGAGGGGGCAGAACAATCAGCCCCAGCATTTT.

The V gene is TRBV7-9, the J gene TRBJ1-1; D unresolved. This CDR3 is built from 14 residues. Trimming pared 5 bases from V and 0 bases from J, leaving 10 bases between. The V gene's germline CDR1 is SEHNR and CDR2 FQNEAQ (reference sequence). The CDR3 is CASSPGLMNTEAFF. For the CDR3, the DNA is TGTGCCAGCAGCCCTGGACTGATGAACACTGAAGCTTTCTTT.

The chain is built from TRBV7-3 and TRBJ2-3; 9 bases are shared with TRBD1. V was clipped by 5 bases and J by 6 bases; unmatched bases: 12. The CDR3 extends over 16 amino acids. Germline V gene lookup returns CDR1 SGHTA and CDR2 FQGTGA. In DNA form, the CDR3 reads TGTGCCAGCAGCCCAAAGTTGGGACAGGGATCCGATACGCAGTATTTT. Translation gives CASSPKLGQGSDTQYF.

This clone came up a few times. The rearrangement links TRBV21-1 to TRBJ1-4; TRBD1, the table's D call, lacks a check against the DNA. TRBV21-1 is a known pseudogene. The CDR3 loop spans 17 amino acids. DNA for the CDR3: TGTGCCAGCAGCAATCACTACCCGGGACAGGGGTGTGAAAAACTGTTTTTT. Translating gives CASSNHYPGQGCEKLFF.

The chain is built from TRBV7-3 and TRBJ2-5, with 7 bases that match TRBD1. This CDR3 is 16 amino acids long. The germline V gene has CDR1 SGHTA and CDR2 FQGTGA. The V segment lost 5 bases and the J segment 0 bases; nucleotides outside the gene matches: 9. The CDR3 protein is CASSPIGTAYQETQYF. The CDR3 coding sequence is TGTGCCAGCAGCCCAATTGGGACAGCGTACCAAGAGACCCAGTACTTC.

V gene TRBV19 combines with J gene TRBJ2-3, with D possibly TRBD1 on 6 matching bases. Germline V gene sequence: CDR1 LNHDA, CDR2 SQIVND (reference sequence). Trimming removed 5 bases at V and 0 bases at J, with 12 bases between. CDR3 size: 15 residues. DNA of the CDR3: TGTGCCAGTAGTCCACAGGGTCCTAGCACAGATACGCAGTATTTT. This sequence encodes CASSPQGPSTDTQYF.

The chain employs TRBV12-3 or TRBV12-4 and TRBJ2-7; maybe TRBD1 (6 bases). There are 12 residues in the CDR3. V lost 5 bases to trimming and J lost 3 bases, with 8 bases between them. The CDR3 region is CASSPGVYEQYF. Written as DNA, the CDR3 is TGTGCCAGCAGTCCAGGGGTCTACGAGCAGTACTTC.

V gene TRBV2 combines with J gene TRBJ2-7, with a possible D match to TRBD1 (6 bases). Trimming shortened V by 5 bases and J by 0 bases, and 11 bases separated the two germline ends. CDR1 is SNHLY and CDR2 is FYNNEI in the germline V gene. The CDR3 extends over 14 amino acids. The CDR3 bases are TGTGCCAGCAGTAAGAACAGGGACTCCTACGAGCAGTACTTC. Translating it yields CASSKNRDSYEQYF.

The chain recombines TRBV5-4 with TRBJ2-3; TRBD1 is a possible D gene (8 bases). This CDR3 comprises 15 residues. V gave up 0 bases and J gave up 3 bases, with 11 bases separating them. CDR1 and CDR2 from the germline V gene are SGHNT and YYREEE (reference sequence). The CDR3 is CASSLVQGGTDTQYF. CDR3 DNA sequence: TGTGCCAGCAGCTTGGTACAGGGGGGGACAGATACGCAGTATTTT.

The count of this clone is one. The gene calls are TRBV28 and TRBJ1-6; a weak D match, TRBD1 (5 bases). This CDR3 spans 15 amino acids. Between the trimmed V and J ends, which lost 9 bases and 0 bases, there was a span of 12 bases. The germline CDR1 and CDR2 sequences are MDHEN and SYDVKM. The CDR3 bases are TGTGCCAGTACGACAGAGAGCTCCTATAATTCACCCCTCCACTTT. It translates to CASTTESSYNSPLHF.

This clone was detected only once. The chain links TRBV18 to TRBJ1-5; the match to TRBD1 covers 9 bases. Germline loops: CDR1 KGHSH, CDR2 LQKENI. V lost 1 base, J lost 1 base, and 5 bases stayed unmatched. The CDR3 is 17 residues long. CDR3 sequence reads: CASSPQQGAGSNQPQHF. DNA of the CDR3: TGTGCCAGCTCACCACAACAGGGGGCGGGGAGCAATCAGCCCCAGCATTTT.

The chain couples TRBV29-1 to TRBJ2-7; a weak D match, TRBD1 (5 bases). Germline CDR1 SQVTM, CDR2 ANQGSEA. The CDR3 spans 13 residues. Trimming stripped 4 bases from V and 1 base from J, with 11 bases between. Here the CDR3 reads CSVVRADSYEQYF. CDR3 in DNA: TGCAGCGTTGTCAGGGCGGATTCCTACGAGCAGTACTTC.

The chain carries TRBV2 and TRBJ2-1, with 10 bases lining up with TRBD1. CDR3 length: 15 amino acids. Germline trimming cut 7 bases from V and 6 bases from J; bases unmatched to any gene: 9. The germline CDR1 and CDR2 sequences are SNHLY and FYNNEI. The chain's CDR3 is CASTPSGTGVNEQFF. The CDR3 coding sequence is TGTGCCAGCACACCCTCCGGGACAGGGGTCAATGAGCAGTTCTTC.

This clone has a handful of counts. V gene TRBV19 combines with J gene TRBJ1-3; the match to TRBD1 covers 7 bases. The CDR3 has 15 residues. Germline CDR1 is LNHDA and CDR2 is SQIVND (reference sequence). V dropped 6 bases and J dropped 0; count of bases not matched to a gene: 5. The DNA for the CDR3 is TGTGCCAGTAGCCCCGGGACAGTCTCTGGAAACACCATATATTTT. Protein product: CASSPGTVSGNTIYF. Full variable domain (rest looked up from reference TRBV19 and TRBJ1-3): DGGITQSPKYLFRKEGQNVTLSCEQNLNHDAMYWYRQDPGQGLRLIYYSQIVNDFQKGDIAEGYSVSREKKESFPLTVTSAQKNPTAFYLCASSPGTVSGNTIYFGEGSWLTVV.

This clone was counted between two and nine times. The rearrangement uses TRBV28 and TRBJ1-5; weak D call: TRBD1 (6 bases). V lost 4 bases and J 2 bases, leaving 9 bases between the germline ends. This CDR3 contains 14 residues. Germline CDR1 MDHEN, CDR2 SYDVKM. CDR3 nucleotide sequence: TGTGCCAGCAGTTGGGGACACGGCAATCAGCCCCAGCATTTT. It codes for CASSWGHGNQPQHF.

The chain links TRBV6-5 to TRBJ2-5; 8 bases are shared with TRBD1. V shed 6 bases and J 5 bases; nucleotides not matched to a gene: 5. The CDR3 length is 13 residues. Germline CDR1 and CDR2: MNHEY and SVGAGI. CDR3 nucleotides: TGTGCCAGCAGCCTGACAGGGGTGGAGACCCAGTACTTC. Translation: CASSLTGVETQYF.

The chain combines TRBV19 with TRBJ1-2; D may be TRBD1 (5 bases). Trimming removed 3 bases at V and 8 bases at J, with 22 bases between. Germline V lookup: CDR1 LNHDA, CDR2 SQIVND (reference sequence). This CDR3 is 16 amino acids long. Here the CDR3 DNA reads TGTGCCAGTAGTATTATTCAGGGATGGTTAACTTACGGCTACACCTTC. Amino acid sequence: CASSIIQGWLTYGYTF.

This chain uses TRBV27 with TRBJ1-2; D is perhaps TRBD1 (6 bases). The CDR3 is made up of 14 amino acids. V was cut by 2 bases and J by 0 bases, with 7 bases left in between. In germline, CDR1 is MNHEY, CDR2 SMNVEV (reference sequence). CDR3 region: CASSLKGANYGYTF. In nucleotides, the CDR3 is TGTGCCAGCAGTTTAAAGGGGGCTAACTATGGCTACACCTTC.

This chain uses TRBV28 with TRBJ1-1, with 7 bases that match TRBD1. With 3 bases clipped from V and 5 bases from J, the junction kept 9 bases outside the gene matches. CDR3 length: 15 residues. Per the germline V gene, CDR1 is MDHEN and CDR2 is SYDVKM. The CDR3 is CASSLPRQGWTEAFF. In DNA, the CDR3 is TGTGCCAGCAGTTTGCCCCGACAGGGCTGGACTGAAGCTTTCTTT.

This clone was picked up a small number of times. The chain joins TRBV21-1 to TRBJ1-6; the table's D call, TRBD1, has no DNA check behind it. TRBV21-1 is shown as a pseudogene. The CDR3 covers 20 residues. The CDR3 loop reads CASSKADKVFRGGWHSPLHF. For the CDR3, the DNA is TGTGCCAGCAGCAAAGCCGATAAAGTTTTCAGGGGTGGGTGGCATTCACCCCTCCACTTT.

This chain uses TRBV2 with TRBJ1-1; possibly TRBD1 for D (5 bases). Germline lookup yields CDR1 SNHLY and CDR2 FYNNEI. The CDR3 extends over 13 amino acids. V dropped 6 bases and J dropped 11 bases, with 19 bases sitting between them. The CDR3 nucleotides read TGTGCCAGCAGCAGAATGTCCAGGGAGGCGGCTTTCTTT. This encodes CASSRMSREAAFF.

The V call is TRBV12-3 or TRBV12-4, the J call TRBJ2-1; D might be TRBD2 (5 bases). Between the trimmed V and J ends, which lost 5 bases and 9 bases, there was a span of 8 bases. This CDR3 spans 11 amino acids. In DNA form, the CDR3 reads TGTGCCAGCAGTGAGGGCGCTGAGCAGTTCTTC. Translation gives CASSEGAEQFF.

The rearrangement links TRBV24-1 to TRBJ2-1; a weak D match, TRBD2 (6 bases). Germline V gives CDR1 KGHDR, CDR2 SFDVKD. CDR3 length: 16 residues. Deletions cut 4 bases from V and 5 bases from J, with 17 bases between. In DNA form, the CDR3 reads TGTGCCACCAGTGACCCTAGCCCCGGGACTGACAATGAGCAGTTCTTC. Encoded protein: CATSDPSPGTDNEQFF.

In regard to this clone: A junction end diverges from the germline sequence, so it may reflect a read error. The chain employs TRBV7-7 and TRBJ2-3, with D unclear. This CDR3 has 13 residues. The germline V gene has CDR1 SSHAT and CDR2 FNYEAQ (reference sequence). CDR3 sequence: CASSASSTDTQYF. The CDR3 DNA follows: TGTGCTAGCAGCGCTAGTAGCACAGATACGCAGTATTTT.

The chain combines TRBV5-1 with TRBJ1-1; TRBD1 is a possible D gene (6 bases). CDR1 is SGHRS, CDR2 YFSETQ, per germline. The CDR3 consists of 15 residues. V was clipped by 6 bases and J by 5 bases, with 20 bases between them. The CDR3 nucleotides are TGCGCCAGCACTCCAATAGGGGGTTTATCGACTGAAGCTTTCTTT. It encodes CASTPIGGLSTEAFF.